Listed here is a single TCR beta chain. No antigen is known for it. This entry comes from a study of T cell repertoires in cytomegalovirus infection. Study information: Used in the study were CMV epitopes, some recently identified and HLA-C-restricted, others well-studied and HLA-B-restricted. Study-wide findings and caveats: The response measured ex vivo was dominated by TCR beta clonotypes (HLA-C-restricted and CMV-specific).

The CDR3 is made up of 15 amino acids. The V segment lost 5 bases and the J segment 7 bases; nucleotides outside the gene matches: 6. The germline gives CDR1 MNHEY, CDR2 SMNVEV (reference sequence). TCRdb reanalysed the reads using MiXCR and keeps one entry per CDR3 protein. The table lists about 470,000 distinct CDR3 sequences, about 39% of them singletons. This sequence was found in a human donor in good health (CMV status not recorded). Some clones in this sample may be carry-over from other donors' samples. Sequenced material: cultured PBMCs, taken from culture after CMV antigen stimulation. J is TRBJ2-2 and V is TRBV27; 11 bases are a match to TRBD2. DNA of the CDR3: TGTGCCAGCAGTCTACTAGCGGGAGCCCACGGGGAGCTGTTTTTT. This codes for CASSLLAGAHGELFF.